This T cell receptor (beta chain) was profiled in a study of T-cell reconstitution after alpha-beta-depleted transplantation in children. Library preparation (for TCRbeta) was performed with unique molecular identifiers. One entry per CDR3 protein results from TCRdb running MiXCR on the PCR reads. The data contain some 200,000 distinct CDR3 sequences, approximately 9% of them singletons. V was clipped by 2 bases and J by 0 bases, with 10 bases between them. The CDR3 sequence is 15 residues long. Germline loops: CDR1 ENHRY, CDR2 SYGVKD. This receptor was obtained from a human donor who donated a stem cell graft to a child with acute lymphoblastic leukemia. The gene calls are TRBV10-3 and TRBJ1-1; no firm D call. This specimen consisted of PBMCs from the stem cell graft donor, obtained from the stem cell graft. In nucleotides, the CDR3 is TGTGCCATCAGTGAGGGGAATCGTTTGAACACTGAAGCTTTCTTT. It translates to CAISEGNRLNTEAFF.